The 32 T cell receptor beta chains listed next were all sequenced from one sample in a study of OX40 agonist ivuxolimab in advanced cancers. Only in-frame clones appear in the TCRdb table, and some are missing; sequencing was by immunoSEQ multiplex PCR. The repertoire has 73,000 or so clones, around nine tenths of them found once; the top ten carry under 0.85%. The specimen was CD4+ or CD8+ T cells sorted from blood, collected in a trial of the OX40 agonist ivuxolimab. The receptors come from an adult with an advanced solid tumor such as melanoma, head and neck, liver or kidney cancer.

V gene TRBV5-1 combines with J gene TRBJ1-2; D unclear. The V and J ends lost 0 bases and 5 bases respectively, with 14 bases between them. In germline, CDR1 is SGHRS, CDR2 YFSETQ. This CDR3 has 15 residues. As DNA, the CDR3 is TGCGCCAGCAGCTTGGAGGGAGGTGCGGGATATGGCTACACCTTC. Amino acids: CASSLEGGAGYGYTF. Full variable domain (rest looked up from reference TRBV5-1 and TRBJ1-2): KAGVTQTPRYLIKTRGQQVTLSCSPISGHRSVSWYQQTPGQGLQFLFEYFSETQRNKGNFPGRFSGRQFSNSRSEMNVSTLELGDSALYLCASSLEGGAGYGYTFGSGTRLTVV.

The chain combines TRBV28 with TRBJ2-7; tentative D call: TRBD1 (6 bases). CDR1 and CDR2 (germline): MDHEN, SYDVKM. The ends were cut back, 6 bases at V and 2 bases at J, with 11 bases in the middle. The CDR3 has 13 amino acids. The CDR3 spells CASRLTGTYEQYF. The CDR3 coding sequence is TGTGCCAGCAGATTGACAGGAACCTACGAGCAGTACTTC.

V gene TRBV19 combines with J gene TRBJ1-1, with TRBD1 as a possible D gene (6 bases). This CDR3 region has 14 residues. Trimming shortened V by 3 bases and J by 1 base, and 9 bases separated the two germline ends. The germline CDR1 and CDR2 sequences are LNHDA and SQIVND (reference sequence). The CDR3 coding sequence is TGTGCCAGTAGTATTGACAGGAGGAACACTGAAGCTTTCTTT. Protein product: CASSIDRRNTEAFF.

This chain joins TRBV6-1 and TRBJ1-5; 7 bases are a match to TRBD1. CDR3 length: 16 amino acids. The junction had 5 bases not matched to a gene; V was cut back by 3 bases and J by 0 bases. Germline CDR1 MNHNS, CDR2 SASEGT. In nucleotides, the CDR3 is TGTGCCAGCAGTGATATGGCAGGGGGTAGCAATCAGCCCCAGCATTTT. Translation: CASSDMAGGSNQPQHF.

The chain carries TRBV7-2 and TRBJ2-7, with 10 bases that match TRBD2. The trim removed 4 bases at V and 6 bases at J, leaving 3 bases unmatched. The CDR3 spans 13 residues. Looked up from germline, CDR1 is SGHTA and CDR2 is FQGNSA. The CDR3 protein is CASSYQRGGEQYF. The CDR3 region has the DNA TGTGCCAGCAGCTACCAGCGGGGGGGCGAGCAGTACTTC.

The count of this clone is one. This rearrangement joins TRBV28 to TRBJ1-2; D remains unclear. Germline CDR1 is MDHEN and CDR2 is SYDVKM. Between the trimmed V and J ends, which lost 5 bases and 8 bases, there was a span of 6 bases. This CDR3 has 10 amino acids. The CDR3 loop reads CASSNRGYTF. The CDR3 DNA sequence: TGTGCCAGCAGTAACCGCGGCTACACCTTC.

This chain uses TRBV5-1 with TRBJ2-2; 14 nucleotides match TRBD2. From germline, CDR1 is SGHRS and CDR2 YFSETQ. Trimming took 2 bases from V and 4 from J; bases not matched to a gene: 10. The CDR3 length is 19 residues. The CDR3 sequence: CASSLKRLAGGQGTGELFF. In DNA form, the CDR3 reads TGCGCCAGCAGCTTAAAACGACTAGCGGGAGGGCAGGGCACCGGGGAGCTGTTTTTT.

The V gene is TRBV15, the J gene TRBJ2-1; either TRBD1 or TRBD2 may supply D (5 bases each). The CDR3 length is 16 residues. Germline V gene sequence: CDR1 LNHNV, CDR2 YYDKDF (reference sequence). Trimming left V 0 bases short and J 8 bases short, with 17 bases between. CDR3 loop: CATSRDRDGRSDEQFF. The CDR3 DNA follows: TGTGCCACCAGCAGAGACCGGGACGGCAGGTCCGATGAGCAGTTCTTC.

This chain links TRBV28 with TRBJ1-1, with D hard to call. The V gene's germline CDR1 is MDHEN and CDR2 SYDVKM. The CDR3 is 15 amino acids. Trimming left V 3 bases short and J 4 bases short, with 15 bases between. CDR3 in DNA: TGTGCCAGCAGTTTCCCTGGACTTGGAGGCACTGAAGCTTTCTTT. It translates to CASSFPGLGGTEAFF.

The chain joins TRBV5-6 to TRBJ2-1; D might be TRBD2 (6 bases). Germline V lookup: CDR1 SGHDT, CDR2 YYEEEE. This CDR3 is built from 13 residues. Trimming stripped 4 bases from V and 12 bases from J, with 17 bases between. In DNA, the CDR3 is TGTGCCAGCAGCGAGTCGGCGGGGCGGAGGCAGTTCTTC. This codes for CASSESAGRRQFF.

The chain uses TRBV15 and TRBJ1-5; the match to TRBD1 covers 7 bases. Trimming cost V 8 bases and J 6 bases; bases outside gene matches: 10. Germline V gives CDR1 LNHNV, CDR2 YYDKDF (reference sequence). This CDR3 is built from 14 residues. In nucleotides, the CDR3 is TGTGCCACCGAAGACGACAGGGTGGGTCAGCCCCAGCATTTT. Encoded protein: CATEDDRVGQPQHF.

The CDR3 is CASSFRQGHYGYTF. CDR3 in DNA: TGTGCCAGCAGTTTCCGACAGGGGCACTATGGCTACACCTTC. This chain links TRBV6-6 with TRBJ1-2; 8 bases are a match to TRBD1. J gave up 3 bases and V 4 bases, and 4 bases lay outside the gene matches. Germline CDR1 and CDR2: MNHNY and SVGAGI (reference sequence). The CDR3 runs 14 residues.

J is TRBJ2-1 and V is TRBV6-4; 8 positions match TRBD2. CDR1 is MRHNA and CDR2 is SNTAGT in the germline V gene. Germline trimming cut 1 base from V and 6 bases from J; bases unmatched to any gene: 5. The CDR3 contains 15 residues. CDR3 region: CASSDWAGGPNEQFF. In DNA form, the CDR3 reads TGTGCCAGCAGTGACTGGGCGGGGGGCCCCAATGAGCAGTTCTTC.

The chain couples TRBV5-1 to TRBJ1-2, with TRBD1 identical over 8 bases. CDR3 size: 15 residues. Germline-derived CDR1 and CDR2 are SGHRS and YFSETQ. V lost 4 bases to trimming and J lost 0 bases; unmatched junction nucleotides: 5. CDR3 sequence (DNA): TGCGCCAGCAGCCAAGACAGGGGTTCTAACTATGGCTACACCTTC. Its translation is CASSQDRGSNYGYTF.

CDR3 sequence (DNA): TGTGCCAGCAGCGTAATGACTAGCGGCTCCTACAATGAGCAGTTCTTC. It codes for CASSVMTSGSYNEQFF. V usage is TRBV9 and J usage is TRBJ2-1; 9 positions match TRBD2. This CDR3 comprises 16 residues. Germline loops: CDR1 SGDLS, CDR2 YYNGEE. The V and J ends lost 1 base and 0 bases, in that order; junction bases with no gene match: 2.

The chain combines TRBV11-3 with TRBJ2-2, with D possibly TRBD1 on 5 matching bases. CDR1 SGHNT and CDR2 YENEEA come from the germline V gene. CDR3 length equals 15 residues. V gave up 4 bases and J gave up 3 bases, with 12 bases separating them. Written as DNA, the CDR3 is TGTGCCAGCAGCTGGGGCCCGACGGACACCGGGGAGCTGTTTTTT. This gives the protein CASSWGPTDTGELFF. Using reference TRBV11-3 and TRBJ2-2 for the parts outside the CDR3, the full variable domain is EAGVVQSPRYKIIEKKQPVAFWCNPISGHNTLYWYLQNLGQGPELLIRYENEEAVDDSQLPKDRFSAERLKGVDSTLKIQPAELGDSAVYLCASSWGPTDTGELFFGEGSRLTVL.

This chain links TRBV21-1 with TRBJ1-6. TRBV21-1 is a pseudogene. CDR3 size: 16 residues. The CDR3 loop reads CASSLIEGPYNSPLHF. The CDR3 coding sequence is TGTGCCAGCAGCCTCATCGAGGGGCCGTATAATTCACCCCTCCACTTT.

This chain joins TRBV7-9 and TRBJ1-6; D possibly corresponds to TRBD1 (6 bases). CDR1 SEHNR and CDR2 FQNEAQ come from the germline V gene (reference sequence). V lost 5 bases to trimming and J lost 7 bases, with 12 bases between them. The CDR3 runs to 14 residues. The CDR3 bases are TGTGCCAGCAGCATAATAGGGGGGAATTCACCCCTCCACTTT. Residues: CASSIIGGNSPLHF.

The chain couples TRBV11-2 to TRBJ2-7, with D possibly being TRBD2 (5 bases). Germline CDR1 is SGHAT and CDR2 is FQNNGV. The CDR3 extends over 12 amino acids. The V and J ends lost 11 bases and 4 bases respectively, with 15 bases between them. This CDR3 is CASSGSGYEQYF. CDR3 DNA: TGTGCCTCAAGCGGAAGTGGATACGAGCAGTACTTC.

This sequence joins TRBV2 and TRBJ2-7; TRBD2 agrees at 15 bases. Germline-derived CDR1 and CDR2 are SNHLY and FYNNEI. With 0 bases clipped from V and 7 bases from J, the junction kept 13 bases outside the gene matches. The CDR3 is 19 residues long. In DNA form, the CDR3 reads TGTGCCAGCAGTGAAGCGGGAGGACTAGCGGGAGGGCCTAGGAAAGAGCAGTACTTC. This translates into CASSEAGGLAGGPRKEQYF.

This rearrangement joins TRBV7-7 to TRBJ2-2, with TRBD1 identical over 8 bases. In germline, CDR1 is SSHAT, CDR2 FNYEAQ (reference sequence). This CDR3 has 15 amino acids. V trimming: 5 bases; J trimming: 1 base; junction bases outside the gene matches: 3. The CDR3 loop reads CASSPGQENTGELFF. The CDR3 nucleotides are TGTGCCAGCAGCCCGGGACAGGAGAACACCGGGGAGCTGTTTTTT.

The chain is built from TRBV4-1 and TRBJ1-6; D may be TRBD1 (5 bases). This CDR3 has 15 amino acids. Germline V lookup: CDR1 MGHRA, CDR2 YSYEKL. The V end lost 2 bases, the J end lost 8 bases, and 13 bases lay between the germline ends. The CDR3 DNA reads TGCGCCAGCAGCCAACTACAGGCGACTTATTCACCCCTCCACTTT. Translated: CASSQLQATYSPLHF.

This sequence joins TRBV28 and TRBJ2-1; 8 bases agree with TRBD2. The V gene end was trimmed by 3 bases and the J gene end by 5 bases; junction bases not matched to a gene: 3. Germline lookup yields CDR1 MDHEN and CDR2 SYDVKM. CDR3 size: 14 residues. The CDR3 loop is CASSFVAGNNEQFF. The CDR3 DNA reads TGTGCCAGCAGTTTCGTAGCGGGAAACAATGAGCAGTTCTTC.

This rearrangement joins TRBV6-5 to TRBJ2-7, with 9 bases identical to TRBD2. Germline-derived CDR1 and CDR2 are MNHEY and SVGAGI. The CDR3 is made up of 16 amino acids. V was pared by 2 bases and J by 5 bases, with 10 bases of the junction left unmatched. CDR3 sequence reads: CASSYRVSGSGNEQYF. As DNA, the CDR3 is TGTGCCAGCAGTTACAGGGTTAGCGGGAGCGGCAACGAGCAGTACTTC.

The V and J genes are TRBV7-2 and TRBJ2-1, with 12 bases identical to TRBD2. The CDR3 length is 15 residues. The germline V gene encodes CDR1 SGHTA and CDR2 FQGNSA. V dropped 5 bases and J dropped 6; count of bases not matched to a gene: 5. This CDR3 is CASSMTSGGFNEQFF. DNA of the CDR3: TGTGCCAGCAGCATGACTAGCGGGGGTTTCAATGAGCAGTTCTTC.

The chain couples TRBV29-1 to TRBJ2-1; no definite D call. Germline CDR1 SQVTM, CDR2 ANQGSEA. Trimming took 3 bases from V and 0 from J, leaving 9 bases between them. This CDR3 spans 14 amino acids. The DNA for the CDR3 is TGCAGCGTTGATGGGGTAAGCTCCTACAATGAGCAGTTCTTC. It specifies CSVDGVSSYNEQFF.

This sequence joins TRBV10-3 and TRBJ2-3, with D perhaps TRBD2 (6 bases). Germline values: CDR1 ENHRY, CDR2 SYGVKD. The V and J ends lost 10 bases and 6 bases respectively, with 14 bases between them. The CDR3 covers 12 residues. This CDR3 reads CATRDSWDTQYF. DNA for the CDR3: TGTGCCACACGGGACTCGTGGGATACGCAGTATTTT.

J is TRBJ1-3 and V is TRBV6-5, with a weak D call TRBD1 (6 bases). Germline CDR1 and CDR2: MNHEY and SVGAGI. The CDR3 totals 16 residues. V was cut by 0 bases and J by 4 bases, with 13 bases left in between. This chain's CDR3 is CASSYSGTINGNTIYF. The CDR3 region has the DNA TGTGCCAGCAGTTACTCCGGGACAATAAACGGAAACACCATATATTTT.

The chain uses TRBV6-1 and TRBJ2-5, with unresolved D. In germline, CDR1 is MNHNS, CDR2 SASEGT. The CDR3 covers 11 residues. Trimming removed 5 bases at V and 7 bases at J, with 8 bases between. CDR3 protein: CASSSGGTQYF. The CDR3 DNA sequence: TGTGCCAGCAGTTCAGGCGGGACCCAGTACTTC.

This chain links TRBV19 with TRBJ1-5; the D gene is possibly TRBD1 (6 bases). Germline V gene lookup returns CDR1 LNHDA and CDR2 SQIVND (reference sequence). Trimming cost V 3 bases and J 7 bases, with 13 bases left between them. The CDR3 extends over 14 amino acids. In nucleotides, the CDR3 is TGTGCCAGTAGTATTAACAGGGTTACCCAGCCCCAGCATTTT. Its translation: CASSINRVTQPQHF.

CDR3 in DNA: TGTGCCAGCAGCGCCCGGGAGGCCGATTCACCCCTCCACTTT. Translated: CASSAREADSPLHF. The genes are TRBV6-4 and TRBJ1-6; D is unresolved. The CDR3 has 14 amino acids. The V end lost 6 bases, the J end lost 8 bases, and 14 bases lay between the germline ends. Germline V gene sequence: CDR1 MRHNA, CDR2 SNTAGT.

This rearrangement joins TRBV7-9 to TRBJ2-3, with 9 bases aligning to TRBD1. Germline values: CDR1 SEHNR, CDR2 FQNEAQ (reference sequence). The CDR3 is made up of 18 amino acids. V gave up 1 base and J gave up 2 bases; unmatched junction bases: 10. The CDR3 coding sequence is TGTGCCAGCAGCTTAGGGGAGAGGGGGACAGGGTCCACAGATACGCAGTATTTT. Translated: CASSLGERGTGSTDTQYF.